Following are 19 T cell receptor beta chains from one sample sequenced in a study of blood T cells in healthy people across ages (dated by TCRdb to the mid-2010s). Libraries were made using 5' RACE. The instrument was an Illumina HiSeq 2500. A second PCR of 7 to 11 cycles was performed with a sample-barcoded 5' primer and a J-beta primer mix. TCRdb handled the public reads itself, with Q25 trimming in fastp and clone calling in MiXCR, and kept productive beta chains. A single entry per CDR3 protein holds the most common genes and DNA from its merged rows. Present in this sample are 750,000 to 1,000,000 distinct CDR3 sequences, 25% to 35% of which were seen just once. The ten largest clones capture roughly a tenth of the sample. These sequences were also reported in another study, on T cells of mothers and their children.

The sample taken for sequencing was blood. The receptor set was obtained from a middle-aged woman in good health.

This clonotype turned up a few times. CDR3 loop: CSVEEWDPGQTNYGYTF. CDR3 bases: TGCAGCGTTGAAGAATGGGATCCGGGACAGACTAACTATGGCTACACCTTC. V and J are TRBV29-1 and TRBJ1-2; 7 bases align to TRBD1. CDR3 length: 17 amino acids. After removal of 0 bases from V and 0 bases from J, the junction contained 10 bases not matched to a gene. Germline V gene data show CDR1 as SQVTM and CDR2 as ANQGSEA.

This chain uses TRBV7-8 with TRBJ1-1; the D gene is possibly TRBD1 (5 bases). This CDR3 comprises 17 residues. Germline values: CDR1 SGHVS, CDR2 FQNEAQ. V was clipped by 6 bases and J by 6 bases, with 26 bases between them. CDR3 loop: CASRPTLRGRTSPEAFF. Written as DNA, the CDR3 is TGTGCCAGCAGGCCTACCCTTAGGGGACGTACGTCCCCTGAAGCTTTCTTT.

This clonotype was recorded a few times. CDR3: CASSLISRRENTEAFF. CDR3 coding DNA: TGTGCCAGCAGCTTAATTTCACGCAGGGAGAACACTGAAGCTTTCTTT. The genes are TRBV7-9 and TRBJ1-1; a weak D match, TRBD1 (5 bases). The CDR3 extends over 16 amino acids. With 2 bases removed from V and 1 base from J, the gap between germline ends came to 14 bases. CDR1 is SEHNR and CDR2 is FQNEAQ in the germline V gene (reference sequence).

The V call is TRBV10-3, the J call TRBJ2-2, with 10 bases matching TRBD2. Germline assignment: CDR1 ENHRY and CDR2 SYGVKD. V shed 10 bases and J 3 bases; nucleotides not matched to a gene: 5. CDR3 length: 14 amino acids. The CDR3 region is CATGLAGDTGELFF. CDR3 DNA sequence: TGTGCCACGGGCCTAGCGGGAGACACCGGGGAGCTGTTTTTT.

This clonotype showed up just a few times. This chain connects TRBV10-3 to TRBJ1-6; 7 positions match TRBD1. V shed 2 bases and J 16 bases; nucleotides not matched to a gene: 11. There are 14 residues in the CDR3. Germline values: CDR1 ENHRY, CDR2 SYGVKD. The CDR3 DNA follows: TGTGCCATCAGTGAGCAGGGACAACCGGGACAGCTCCACTTT. It codes for CAISEQGQPGQLHF.

This clonotype was counted at least ten times. V is TRBV20-1 and J is TRBJ1-2; tentative D call: TRBD1 (6 bases). The CDR3 is 12 amino acids. Trimming removed 6 bases from V and 8 bases from J, with 16 bases in between. Germline CDR1 DFQATT, CDR2 SNEGSKA (reference sequence). This CDR3 is CSAAQGNTGYTF. CDR3 DNA sequence: TGCAGTGCCGCACAGGGTAATACGGGCTACACCTTC.

The genes are TRBV7-2 and TRBJ2-1; D might be TRBD1 (6 bases). CDR1 is SGHTA, CDR2 FQGNSA, per germline. The CDR3 covers 15 residues. Trimming left V 7 bases short and J 4 bases short, with 17 bases between. CDR3 nucleotide sequence: TGTGCCAGCACCGAAAGACAGGTCCTTTACAATGAGCAGTTCTTC. It specifies CASTERQVLYNEQFF.

This clonotype appeared a single time. V and J are TRBV25-1 and TRBJ2-2; D remains ambiguous. CDR1 MGHDK and CDR2 SYGVNS come from the germline V gene. The CDR3 sequence is 13 residues long. Between the trimmed V and J ends, which lost 8 bases and 2 bases, there was a span of 9 bases. The CDR3 DNA sequence: TGTGCCAGCCAGACTCTTAACACCGGGGAGCTGTTTTTT. Protein: CASQTLNTGELFF.

V usage is TRBV7-9 and J usage is TRBJ2-1; 7 positions agree with TRBD1. CDR1 is SEHNR and CDR2 is FQNEAQ in the germline V gene (reference sequence). J gave up 6 bases and V 6 bases, and 11 bases lay outside the gene matches. This CDR3 is 15 amino acids long. CDR3 protein: CASRQGTPFLNEQFF. CDR3 DNA: TGTGCCAGCAGACAGGGGACACCCTTTCTCAATGAGCAGTTCTTC. Using reference TRBV7-9 and TRBJ2-1 for the parts outside the CDR3, the full variable domain is DTGVSQNPRHKITKRGQNVTFRCDPISEHNRLYWYRQTLGQGPEFLTYFQNEAQLEKSRLLSDRFSAERPKGSFSTLEIQRTEQGDSAMYLCASRQGTPFLNEQFFGPGTRLTVL.

The chain has TRBV30 and TRBJ2-1; tentative D call: TRBD1 (6 bases). The CDR3 consists of 12 residues. Trimming removed 0 bases from V and 8 bases from J, with 8 bases in between. Germline CDR1 reads GTSNPN; CDR2 reads SVGIG (reference sequence). DNA for the CDR3: TGTGCCTGGAGTGTACAGGGCTATGAGCAGTTCTTC. Translated: CAWSVQGYEQFF. The variable domain in full, with the rest retrieved from reference TRBV30 and TRBJ2-1, is SQTIHQWPATLVQPVGSPLSLECTVEGTSNPNLYWYRQAAGRGLQLLFYSVGIGQISSEVPQNLSASRPQDRQFILSSKKLLLSDSGFYLCAWSVQGYEQFFGPGTRLTVL.

The chain is built from TRBV27 and TRBJ2-5; 7 bases align to TRBD1. Per the germline V gene, CDR1 is MNHEY and CDR2 is SMNVEV (reference sequence). V gave up 4 bases and J gave up 6 bases; unmatched junction bases: 11. This CDR3 is built from 15 residues. The CDR3 bases are TGTGCCAGCAGTTCCTTGCCCCAGGGGGTCCAGACCCAGTACTTC. The encoded protein is CASSSLPQGVQTQYF.

The V call is TRBV7-9, the J call TRBJ2-4; 7 nucleotides agree with TRBD2. Matching the DNA end better, TRBJ2-5 makes the J call doubtful. Germline CDR1 and CDR2: SEHNR and FQNEAQ (reference sequence). The CDR3 length is 15 residues. In DNA, the CDR3 is TGTGCCAGCAGCATCACGGGCGTCGGGAGGGAGACCCAGTACTTC. The encoded protein is CASSITGVGRETQYF.

V gene TRBV20-1 combines with J gene TRBJ1-6; D is ambiguous. The CDR3 loop spans 12 amino acids. Deletions cut 1 base from V and 7 bases from J, with 5 bases between. The germline V gene has CDR1 DFQATT and CDR2 SNEGSKA (reference sequence). The CDR3 reads CSARAGNSPLHF. The CDR3 nucleotides read TGCAGTGCTAGAGCGGGGAATTCACCCCTCCACTTT.

This clonotype appeared many times. This rearrangement joins TRBV4-3 to TRBJ1-2, with D hard to call. The CDR3 extends over 15 amino acids. Germline assignment: CDR1 LGHNA and CDR2 YSLEER. Trimming left V 0 bases short and J 0 bases short, with 8 bases between. CDR3 sequence reads: CASSQDQSTNYGYTF. In nucleotides, the CDR3 is TGCGCCAGCAGCCAAGACCAGAGTACTAACTATGGCTACACCTTC.

This sequence joins TRBV3-1 and TRBJ2-5; D perhaps matches TRBD2 (7 bases). Trimming left V 0 bases short and J 4 bases short, with 15 bases between. Looked up from germline, CDR1 is LGHDT and CDR2 is YNNKEL (reference sequence). The CDR3 totals 16 residues. CDR3 loop: CASSQDGGGGGETQYF. The CDR3 DNA follows: TGTGCCAGCAGCCAAGACGGTGGGGGAGGGGGAGAGACCCAGTACTTC.

This rearrangement joins TRBV7-3 to TRBJ2-3; possible D gene TRBD2, 7 bases. Germline V gives CDR1 SGHTA, CDR2 FQGTGA. Trimming cost V 5 bases and J 6 bases, with 21 bases left between them. The CDR3 has 16 residues. CDR3 loop: CASSPDGGGGQDTQYF. The CDR3 DNA sequence: TGTGCCAGCAGCCCTGATGGTGGGGGGGGGCAGGATACGCAGTATTTT.

The chain recombines TRBV5-1 with TRBJ2-5, with D tentatively TRBD2 (5 bases). V dropped 0 bases and J dropped 5 bases, with 11 bases sitting between them. The CDR3 has 14 residues. CDR1 is SGHRS, CDR2 YFSETQ, per germline. The CDR3 region has the DNA TGCGCCAGCAGCTTGGGGCGGCCGGGGGAGACCCAGTACTTC. Amino acid sequence: CASSLGRPGETQYF. The variable domain in full, completed from reference TRBV5-1 and TRBJ2-5, reads KAGVTQTPRYLIKTRGQQVTLSCSPISGHRSVSWYQQTPGQGLQFLFEYFSETQRNKGNFPGRFSGRQFSNSRSEMNVSTLELGDSALYLCASSLGRPGETQYFGPGTRLLVL.

J is TRBJ2-7 and V is TRBV6-2 or TRBV6-3; a weak D match, TRBD1 (6 bases). CDR1 is MNHEY and CDR2 is SVGEGT in the germline V gene. The CDR3 runs 14 residues. Trimming left V 4 bases short and J 3 bases short, with 13 bases between. This CDR3 is CASSFRQANYEQYF. CDR3 nucleotide sequence: TGTGCCAGCAGTTTTCGACAGGCTAACTACGAGCAGTACTTC.

There are a few counts of this clonotype. A much larger clone differs by one base, so this may be a read error. The rearrangement joins TRBV29-1 to TRBJ2-7, with no clear D. The CDR3 is made up of 13 amino acids. V gave up 5 bases and J gave up 7 bases, with 18 bases separating them. Germline CDR1 is SQVTM and CDR2 is ANQGSEA. This CDR3 reads CSVHHPAYNEQYF. The CDR3 DNA reads as TGCAGCGTTCACCATCCCGCCTACAATGAGCAGTACTTC.